This record looks at one T cell receptor beta chain sequence and its context. Its antigen is still unknown. This sample was taken from a study of CD8+ T cells in alopecia areata. Following extraction, RNA underwent reverse transcription to cDNA, which served as the sequencing template. Libraries were prepared by immunoSEQ multiplex PCR; TCRdb keeps only in-frame clonotypes and omits some of them. The profile shows around 200,000 clones, around three fifths of them singletons. Treatment: oral pan-JAK inhibitor, 5-10 mg twice daily. The study, taken as a whole, reports: Compared with normal scalp, lesional scalp had higher clonality and more expanded CD8+ clones. Scalp repertoires also include resident alphabeta T cells from normal skin. Having just one nonresponder leaves the connection between baseline CD8+ expansion and response unresolved.

The sample here was CD8+ T cells sorted from blood, taken at week 24, from a patient treated with tofacitinib. This clonotype originated in a human donor with alopecia areata.

CDR3 amino acids: CASSPRGRYEQYF. The CDR3 nucleotides read TGTGCCAGCAGCCCCAGGGGACGTTACGAGCAGTACTTC. This rearrangement joins TRBV5-6 to TRBJ2-7, with D possibly TRBD1 on 6 matching bases. Germline CDR1 is SGHDT and CDR2 is YYEEEE. The length of the CDR3 is 13 residues. V lost 4 bases, J lost 4 bases, and 12 bases lay in between.